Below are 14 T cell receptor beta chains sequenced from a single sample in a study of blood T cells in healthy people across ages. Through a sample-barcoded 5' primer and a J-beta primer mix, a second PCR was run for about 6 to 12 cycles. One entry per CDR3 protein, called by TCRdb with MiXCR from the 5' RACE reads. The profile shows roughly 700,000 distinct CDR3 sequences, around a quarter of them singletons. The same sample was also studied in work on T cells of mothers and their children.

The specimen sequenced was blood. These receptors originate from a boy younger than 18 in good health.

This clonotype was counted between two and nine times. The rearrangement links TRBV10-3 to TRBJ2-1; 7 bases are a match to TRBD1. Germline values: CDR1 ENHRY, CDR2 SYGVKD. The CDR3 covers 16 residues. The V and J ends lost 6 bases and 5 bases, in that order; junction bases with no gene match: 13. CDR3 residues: CAIRPDREGINNEQFF. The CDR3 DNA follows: TGTGCCATCAGACCCGACAGGGAAGGGATAAACAATGAGCAGTTCTTC.

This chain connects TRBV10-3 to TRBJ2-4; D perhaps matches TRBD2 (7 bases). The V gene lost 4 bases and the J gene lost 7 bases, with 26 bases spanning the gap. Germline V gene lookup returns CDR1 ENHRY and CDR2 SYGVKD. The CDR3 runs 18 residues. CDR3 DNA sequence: TGTGCCATCAGTGGGTCGAGGGGAGGGGGTGGAGGAGTGAACATTCAGTACTTC. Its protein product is CAISGSRGGGGGVNIQYF.

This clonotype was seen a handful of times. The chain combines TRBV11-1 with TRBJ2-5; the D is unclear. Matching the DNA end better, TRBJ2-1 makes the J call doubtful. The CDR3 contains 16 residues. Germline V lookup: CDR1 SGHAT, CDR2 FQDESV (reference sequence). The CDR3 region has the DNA TGTGCCAGCAGCCCCGTAGGCGGATCGGCCGGCAATGAGCAGTTCTTC. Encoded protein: CASSPVGGSAGNEQFF.

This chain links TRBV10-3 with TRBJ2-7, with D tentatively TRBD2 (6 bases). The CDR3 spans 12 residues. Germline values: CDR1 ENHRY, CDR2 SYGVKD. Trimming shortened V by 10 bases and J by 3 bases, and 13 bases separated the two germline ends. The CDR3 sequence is CATRDFDYEQYF. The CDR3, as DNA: TGTGCCACTAGGGACTTTGACTACGAGCAGTACTTC.

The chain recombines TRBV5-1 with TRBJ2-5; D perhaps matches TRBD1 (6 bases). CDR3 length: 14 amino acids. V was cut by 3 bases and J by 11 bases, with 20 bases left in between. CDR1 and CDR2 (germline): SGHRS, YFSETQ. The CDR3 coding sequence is TGCGCCAGCAGCTCCGGACAGACAGGTCGAGAGCAGTACTTC. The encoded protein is CASSSGQTGREQYF.

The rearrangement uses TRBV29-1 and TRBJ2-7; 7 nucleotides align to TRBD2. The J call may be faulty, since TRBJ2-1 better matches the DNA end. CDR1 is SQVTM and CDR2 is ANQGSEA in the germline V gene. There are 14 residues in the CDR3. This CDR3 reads CSVDLGLDYNEQFF. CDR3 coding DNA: TGCAGCGTTGATTTAGGACTAGACTACAATGAGCAGTTCTTC.

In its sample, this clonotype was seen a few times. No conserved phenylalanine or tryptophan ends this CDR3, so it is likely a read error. CDR3 residues: CASSRGFRDRGNNEQFS. Written as DNA, the CDR3 is TGCGCCAGCAGCAGAGGGTTCCGGGACAGGGGTAACAATGAGCAGTTCTCC. This chain joins TRBV5-1 and TRBJ2-5; 10 nucleotides agree with TRBD1. The J call may be in error: the DNA end matches TRBJ2-1 better. The CDR3 totals 17 residues. CDR1 and CDR2 from the germline V gene are SGHRS and YFSETQ.

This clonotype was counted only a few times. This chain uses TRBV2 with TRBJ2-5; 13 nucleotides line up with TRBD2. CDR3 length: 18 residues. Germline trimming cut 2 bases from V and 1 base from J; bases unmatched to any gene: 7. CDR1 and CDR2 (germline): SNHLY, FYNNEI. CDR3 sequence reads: CASSESGLAGDLQETQYF. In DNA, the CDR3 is TGTGCCAGCAGTGAATCCGGACTAGCGGGGGACCTCCAAGAGACCCAGTACTTC.

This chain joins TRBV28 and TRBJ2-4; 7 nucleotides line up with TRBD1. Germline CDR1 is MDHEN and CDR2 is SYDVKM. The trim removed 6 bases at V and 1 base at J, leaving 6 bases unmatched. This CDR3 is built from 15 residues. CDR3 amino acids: CASRSGGWAKNIQYF. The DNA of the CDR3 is TGTGCCAGCAGATCAGGGGGTTGGGCCAAAAACATTCAGTACTTC.

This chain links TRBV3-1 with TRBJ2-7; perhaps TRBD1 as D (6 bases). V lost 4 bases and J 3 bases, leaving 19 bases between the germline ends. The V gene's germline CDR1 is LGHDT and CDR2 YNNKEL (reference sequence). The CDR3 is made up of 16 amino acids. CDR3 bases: TGTGCCAGCAGCCTAAACTTAGGGACACAGGACTACGAGCAGTACTTC. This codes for CASSLNLGTQDYEQYF.

CDR3 in DNA: TGCAGTGCTTCTAAACTCCTGACTAGCGGGAGCTACGAGCAGTACTTC. Translating gives CSASKLLTSGSYEQYF. The rearrangement links TRBV20-1 to TRBJ2-7, with 12 bases identical to TRBD2. The CDR3 loop spans 16 amino acids. V lost 5 bases, J lost 3 bases, and 11 bases stayed unmatched. The germline V gene has CDR1 DFQATT and CDR2 SNEGSKA (reference sequence).

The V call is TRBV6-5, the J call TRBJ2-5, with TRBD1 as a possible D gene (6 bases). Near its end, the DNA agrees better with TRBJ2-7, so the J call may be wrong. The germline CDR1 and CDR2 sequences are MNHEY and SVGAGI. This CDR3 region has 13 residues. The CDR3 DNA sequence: TGTGCCAGCAGTTACTTCAGGGGCGACGAGCAGTACTTC. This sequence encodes CASSYFRGDEQYF.

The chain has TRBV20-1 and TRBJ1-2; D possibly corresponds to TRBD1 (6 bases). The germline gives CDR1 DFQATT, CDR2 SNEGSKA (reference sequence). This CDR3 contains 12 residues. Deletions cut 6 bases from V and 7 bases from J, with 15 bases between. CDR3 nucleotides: TGCAGTGCAAATGACAGGTGGCGTGGCTACACCTTC. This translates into CSANDRWRGYTF.

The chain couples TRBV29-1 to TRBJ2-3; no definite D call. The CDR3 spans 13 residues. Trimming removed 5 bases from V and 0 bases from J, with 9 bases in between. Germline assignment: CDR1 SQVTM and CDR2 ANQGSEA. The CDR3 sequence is CSVTAASTDTQYF. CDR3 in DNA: TGCAGCGTTACAGCAGCCAGCACAGATACGCAGTATTTT.